These 7 T cell receptor beta chains were all obtained from the same sample, sequenced in a study of T cell responses to AZD1222 COVID-19 vaccine. Some clones are missing from TCRdb's copy, which holds only in-frame ones; the method was immunoSEQ multiplex PCR. The repertoire has around 65,000 clones, about 70% of them found once; the top ten carry about 14%. Sequences were derived from peripheral blood, sampled on day 0 of AZD1222 vaccination. Every receptor here comes from an adult in good health.

J is TRBJ1-1 and V is TRBV29-1, with D maybe TRBD1 (5 bases). Germline V lookup: CDR1 SQVTM, CDR2 ANQGSEA. This CDR3 has 13 residues. The ends were cut back, 5 bases at V and 6 bases at J, with 16 bases in the middle. The CDR3 sequence: CSVSRGGWPEAFF. In nucleotides, the CDR3 is TGCAGCGTTAGCCGGGGGGGTTGGCCTGAAGCTTTCTTT.

The chain carries TRBV29-1 and TRBJ2-2; no clear D gene. CDR1 and CDR2 (germline): SQVTM, ANQGSEA. This CDR3 is built from 12 residues. V lost 3 bases and J 4 bases, leaving 6 bases between the germline ends. The CDR3 here is CSVEGGTGELFF. The DNA for the CDR3 is TGCAGCGTTGAGGGCGGCACCGGGGAGCTGTTTTTT.

This chain uses TRBV4-1 with TRBJ2-3; D call uncertain. The V gene lost 3 bases and the J gene lost 1 base, with 8 bases spanning the gap. Germline V gene sequence: CDR1 MGHRA, CDR2 YSYEKL. The CDR3 is 14 amino acids. CDR3 residues: CASSHREGTDTQYF. The CDR3 DNA reads as TGCGCCAGCAGCCACAGAGAGGGCACAGATACGCAGTATTTT.

The chain couples TRBV6-5 to TRBJ1-5, with a tentative D call TRBD1 (5 bases). The CDR3 has 15 amino acids. V was clipped by 2 bases and J by 4 bases, with 12 bases between them. From germline, CDR1 is MNHEY and CDR2 SVGAGI. Written as DNA, the CDR3 is TGTGCCAGCAGTTACCCGAACCAGGGAAATCAGCCCCAGCATTTT. Amino acids: CASSYPNQGNQPQHF.

The chain links TRBV2 to TRBJ1-1; D uncertain. The ends were cut back, 8 bases at V and 0 bases at J, with 16 bases in the middle. Germline CDR1 reads SNHLY; CDR2 reads FYNNEI. The CDR3 is 15 residues long. CDR3 nucleotides: TGTGCCAGCGGATCAGAGGGATTTGTGAACACTGAAGCTTTCTTT. Translation: CASGSEGFVNTEAFF.

The genes are TRBV7-2 and TRBJ2-3; 12 positions match TRBD2. The CDR3 length is 19 residues. CDR1 and CDR2 (germline): SGHTA, FQGNSA. J was trimmed by 2 bases and V by 5 bases; bases with no gene match: 14. CDR3 region: CASSLFPPTSGGNTDTQYF. The DNA of the CDR3 is TGTGCCAGCAGCCTATTTCCGCCGACTAGCGGGGGAAACACAGATACGCAGTATTTT.

The chain links TRBV5-1 to TRBJ2-3; 8 bases are a match to TRBD1. In germline, CDR1 is SGHRS, CDR2 YFSETQ. V shed 4 bases and J 5 bases; nucleotides not matched to a gene: 12. The CDR3 sequence is 16 residues long. The CDR3 bases are TGCGCCAGCAGCACCCGACAGGGGATGTTAGGAGATACGCAGTATTTT. It encodes CASSTRQGMLGDTQYF.